The clone carrying this TCR beta chain was seen only a few times. Libraries were prepared by immunoSEQ multiplex PCR; TCRdb keeps only in-frame clonotypes and omits some of them. The repertoire consists of fewer than 250,000 clones, with approximately 90% occurring once and the leading ten covering about 4.5%. The sample belongs to a study of blood T cell repertoires in COVID-19. Study overall: The study drew acute and convalescent COVID-19 samples from the United States, Italy and Spain. PBMCs, B-cell-depleted T cells, or T cells were the source of the cDNA or gDNA that made up the material.

CDR3 size: 14 residues. The germline V gene has CDR1 SNHLY and CDR2 FYNNEI. V lost 6 bases and J lost 2; bases outside the gene matches: 3. The chain combines TRBV2 with TRBJ2-7; TRBD2 matches at 11 bases. The receptor was isolated from a human donor in a cohort sampled during active COVID-19. Sequenced sample: peripheral blood. In nucleotides, the CDR3 is TGTGCCAGCAGCTCGGGACTAGCGGCCTACGAGCAGTACTTC. Its protein product is CASSSGLAAYEQYF.